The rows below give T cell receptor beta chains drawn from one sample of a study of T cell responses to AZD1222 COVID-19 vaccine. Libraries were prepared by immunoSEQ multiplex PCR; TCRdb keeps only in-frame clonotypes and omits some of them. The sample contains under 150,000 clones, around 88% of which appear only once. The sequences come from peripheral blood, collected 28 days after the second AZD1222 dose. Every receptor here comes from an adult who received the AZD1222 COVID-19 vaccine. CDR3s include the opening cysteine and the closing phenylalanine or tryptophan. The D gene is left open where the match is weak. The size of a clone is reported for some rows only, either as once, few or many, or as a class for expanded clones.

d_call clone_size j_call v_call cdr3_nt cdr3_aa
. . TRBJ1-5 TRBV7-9 TGTGCCAGCAGCTGGGGGGGGGCCCAGCCCCAGCATTTT CASSWGGAQPQHF
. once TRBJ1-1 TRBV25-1 TGTGCCAGCAGGGGGGTCGGGCCCACTGAAGCTTTCTTT CASRGVGPTEAFF
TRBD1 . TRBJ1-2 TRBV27 TGTGCCAGCAGTCCAGACAGGGCTGGCTACACCTTC CASSPDRAGYTF
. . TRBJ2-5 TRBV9 TGTGCCAGCAGCCCGGGACTCCAAGAGACCCAGTACTTC CASSPGLQETQYF
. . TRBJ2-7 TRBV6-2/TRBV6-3 TGTGCCAGCAGTTACCGAGCCGTCGTGATATCCGGCTACGAGCAGTACTTC CASSYRAVVISGYEQYF
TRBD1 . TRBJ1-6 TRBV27 TGTGCCAGCAGTTTAAGAGGACAGGGGTTTTCACCCCTCCACTTT CASSLRGQGFSPLHF
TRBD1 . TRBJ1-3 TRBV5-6 TGTGCCAGCAGCTCTGACAGGGTCCCTGGAAACACCATATATTTT CASSSDRVPGNTIYF
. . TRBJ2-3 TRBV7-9 TGTGCCAGCAGCTCACGACAGAGTTCTTACACAGATACGCAGTATTTT CASSSRQSSYTDTQYF
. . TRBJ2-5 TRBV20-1 TGCAGCGCAGGGGTCCAAGAGACCCAGTACTTC CSAGVQETQYF
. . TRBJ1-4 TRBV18 TGTGCCAGCTCATTCCAGGTTGCAACTAATGAAAAACTGTTTTTT CASSFQVATNEKLFF
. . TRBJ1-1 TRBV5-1 TGCGCCAGCAGCGGGAGGGCTACTGAAGCTTTCTTT CASSGRATEAFF
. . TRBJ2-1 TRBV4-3 TGCGCCAGCAGCCAAGTAATAGGGGGGTATGAGCAGTTCTTC CASSQVIGGYEQFF
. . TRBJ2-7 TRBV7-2 TGTGCCAGCAGCTTCACGGAGTTGGGAGTCCACGAGCAGTACTTC CASSFTELGVHEQYF
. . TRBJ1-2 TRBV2 TGTGCCAGCAGATCGGACAGTGGGTATGGCTACACCTTC CASRSDSGYGYTF
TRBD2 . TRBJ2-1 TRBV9 TGTGCCAGCAGCGTAGGGCCTAGCGGGGGGTTATACAATGAGCAGTTCTTC CASSVGPSGGLYNEQFF
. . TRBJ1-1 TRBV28 TGTGCCAGCAGTCGGGGGATAGGGAACACTGAAGCTTTCTTT CASSRGIGNTEAFF
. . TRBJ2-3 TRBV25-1 TGTGCCAGCAGTGAATGGGCGCTCGGCAGCGATACGCAGTATTTT CASSEWALGSDTQYF
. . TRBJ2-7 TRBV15 TGTGCCACCAGCCTGGGGTCTCAACCTGAGCAGTACTTC CATSLGSQPEQYF
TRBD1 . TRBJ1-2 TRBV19 TGTGCCAGTAAGATGGACAGGGAGAATGGCTACACCTTC CASKMDRENGYTF
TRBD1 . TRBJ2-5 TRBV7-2 TGTGCCAGCAGCTTACAGGACAGGGTTGGGGAGACCCAGTACTTC CASSLQDRVGETQYF
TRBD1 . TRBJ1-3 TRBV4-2 TGTGCCAGCAGCCAGCCCCAACAGGGGTTTGGAAACACCATATATTTT CASSQPQQGFGNTIYF
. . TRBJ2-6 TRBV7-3 TGTGCCAGCAGCCCAACCTCCTCTGGGGCCAACGTCCTGACTTTC CASSPTSSGANVLTF
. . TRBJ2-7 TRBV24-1 TGTGCCACAAGTGCAGGCTCCTACGAGCAGTACTTC CATSAGSYEQYF
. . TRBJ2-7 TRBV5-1 TGCGCCAGCAGCCCGGGGGGCCTGGAAGCCTACGAGCAGTACTTC CASSPGGLEAYEQYF
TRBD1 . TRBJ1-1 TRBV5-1 TGCGCCAGCAGATATGACTCAGGGGGCACTGAAGCTTTCTTT CASRYDSGGTEAFF
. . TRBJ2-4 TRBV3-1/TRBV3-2 TGTGCCAGCAGCCAAGATGGGAGGGGGGGTGCCAAAAACATTCAGTACTTC CASSQDGRGGAKNIQYF
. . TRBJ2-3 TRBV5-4 TGTGCCAGCAGCTTGAGCCAGGGGAGCACAGATACGCAGTATTTT CASSLSQGSTDTQYF
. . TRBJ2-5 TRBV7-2 TGTGCCAGCAGCACAGAATCCTTTTACCAAGAGACCCAGTACTTC CASSTESFYQETQYF
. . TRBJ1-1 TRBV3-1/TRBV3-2 TGTGCCAGCAGCCCGAGAGACCGAAACACTGAAGCTTTCTTT CASSPRDRNTEAFF
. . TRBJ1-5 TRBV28 TGTGCCAGCAGGTCGCGGCAGCCCCAGCATTTT CASRSRQPQHF